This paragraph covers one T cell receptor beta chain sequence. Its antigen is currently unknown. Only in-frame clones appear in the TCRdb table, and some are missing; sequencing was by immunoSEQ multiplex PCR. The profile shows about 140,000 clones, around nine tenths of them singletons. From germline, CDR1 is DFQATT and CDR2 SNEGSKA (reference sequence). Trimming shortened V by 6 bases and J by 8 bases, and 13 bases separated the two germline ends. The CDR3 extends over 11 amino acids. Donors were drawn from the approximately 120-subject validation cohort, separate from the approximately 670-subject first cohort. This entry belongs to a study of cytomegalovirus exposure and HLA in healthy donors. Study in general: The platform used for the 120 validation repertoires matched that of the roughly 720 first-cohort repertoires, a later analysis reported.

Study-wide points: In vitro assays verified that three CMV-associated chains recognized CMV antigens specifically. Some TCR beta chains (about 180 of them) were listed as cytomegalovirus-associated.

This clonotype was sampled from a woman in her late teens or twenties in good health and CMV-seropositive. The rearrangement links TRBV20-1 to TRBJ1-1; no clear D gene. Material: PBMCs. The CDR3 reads CSATQTEEAFF. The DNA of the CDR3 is TGCAGTGCCACCCAAACAGAAGAAGCTTTCTTT.